This TCR beta chain is drawn from a study of T cell responses to AZD1222 COVID-19 vaccine. Study observations and caveats: Nearly half of unique spike-specific TCRs reportedly avoided B.1.351 and B.1.1.7 mutated regions. Donors skewed white British and female; clonal diversity was possibly underestimated. Elevations in Spike-specific TCR breadth and depth followed administration of two AZD1222 doses. There were repertoire samples only from the period after the peak T cell response.

Germline assignment: CDR1 SGHTA and CDR2 FQGTGA. CDR3 length: 15 residues. Trimming shortened V by 4 bases and J by 6 bases, and 19 bases separated the two germline ends. The table came from immunoSEQ multiplex PCR; TCRdb's copy has only in-frame clones and leaves some out. This table has roughly 150,000 clones, approximately 93% appearing once. About this clone: As yet, its antigen is unknown.

The V call is TRBV7-3, the J call TRBJ2-7; maybe TRBD2 (6 bases). The sequenced sample was peripheral blood, obtained 28 days after the second AZD1222 dose. The sequence came from an adult who received the AZD1222 COVID-19 vaccine. The CDR3 coding sequence is TGTGCCAGCAGCTCCGCCGCCGGGACTCACAGCGAGCAGTACTTC. Translation: CASSSAAGTHSEQYF.